These 22 T cell receptor beta chains were sequenced from one sample in a study of blood T cell repertoires in COVID-19. The repertoire was sequenced with immunoSEQ multiplex PCR; TCRdb's copy has only in-frame clones and lacks some. The sample lists roughly 200,000 clones, approximately 83% occurring once. The source material was peripheral blood. All receptors derive from a man between 60 and 75 years old with acute or convalescent COVID-19.

This clone was counted once. The V and J genes are TRBV30 and TRBJ1-1; D ambiguous. From germline, CDR1 is GTSNPN and CDR2 SVGIG (reference sequence). The CDR3 is 15 residues long. The germline V and J ends were trimmed by 3 bases and 0 bases, with 14 bases remaining between them. For the CDR3, the DNA is TGTGCCTGGAGCCCCGACTTGATAATGAACACTGAAGCTTTCTTT. Residues: CAWSPDLIMNTEAFF.

This clone was detected a few times. The chain combines TRBV4-1 with TRBJ1-4; 12 bases are a match to TRBD1. There are 19 residues in the CDR3. CDR1 and CDR2 from the germline V gene are MGHRA and YSYEKL. Losses at the gene ends were 4 bases for V and 6 bases for J; bases not matched to a gene: 15. The CDR3 region has the DNA TGCGCCAGCAGCCCGCGACACCCGGGACAGGGGGCGGCGGATGAAAAACTGTTTTTT. It codes for CASSPRHPGQGAADEKLFF.

This clone was counted between two and nine times. The J gene is TRBJ1-2, the V gene TRBV9, with TRBD1 matching 8 bases. Germline assignment: CDR1 SGDLS and CDR2 YYNGEE. The CDR3 is 15 amino acids. V lost 5 bases and J lost 8; bases outside the gene matches: 14. The CDR3 is CASRDETGEVGGYTF. CDR3 DNA sequence: TGTGCCAGCAGAGATGAGACAGGGGAGGTCGGCGGCTACACCTTC.

The rearrangement uses TRBV4-3 and TRBJ2-7; 10 positions agree with TRBD2. Per germline, CDR1 LGHNA and CDR2 YSLEER. The CDR3 sequence is 18 residues long. V was pared by 0 bases and J by 5 bases, with 13 bases of the junction left unmatched. CDR3 nucleotides: TGCGCCAGCAGCCAAGATACCCCCGGGGTACTAGCGGGAAACGAGCAGTACTTC. Residues: CASSQDTPGVLAGNEQYF.

The chain combines TRBV20-1 with TRBJ1-1, with D unresolved. Germline loops: CDR1 DFQATT, CDR2 SNEGSKA (reference sequence). The CDR3 has 11 amino acids. Trimming removed 4 bases at V and 1 base at J, with 4 bases between. CDR3: CSATWNTEAFF. In DNA form, the CDR3 reads TGCAGTGCTACTTGGAACACTGAAGCTTTCTTT.

The chain joins TRBV18 to TRBJ2-7; 11 nucleotides line up with TRBD2. J was trimmed by 4 bases and V by 3 bases; bases with no gene match: 5. The germline V gene encodes CDR1 KGHSH and CDR2 LQKENI. The CDR3 length is 15 residues. The CDR3 nucleotides are TGTGCCAGCTCACCGACTAGCGGGGCTTCGTACGAGCAGTACTTC. It encodes CASSPTSGASYEQYF.

This chain joins TRBV2 and TRBJ2-3; 7 bases map to TRBD1. This CDR3 has 15 residues. Germline V gene data show CDR1 as SNHLY and CDR2 as FYNNEI. The J segment lost 0 bases and the V segment lost 6 bases, leaving 6 bases of the junction unmatched. The CDR3 DNA reads TGTGCCAGCAGGACCGGACAGGCAAGCACAGATACGCAGTATTTT. Its translation is CASRTGQASTDTQYF.

The chain employs TRBV18 and TRBJ1-3; no reliable D call. Trimming removed 4 bases at V and 0 bases at J, with 13 bases between. The germline V gene encodes CDR1 KGHSH and CDR2 LQKENI. CDR3 size: 16 residues. Here the CDR3 reads CASSQNSLSSGNTIYF. The CDR3 coding sequence is TGTGCCAGCTCACAAAACAGTCTCAGCTCTGGAAACACCATATATTTT.

The V call is TRBV7-2, the J call TRBJ2-7; the D is unclear. V shed 0 bases and J shed 3 bases, with 12 bases lying between them. Germline V gives CDR1 SGHTA, CDR2 FQGNSA. This CDR3 region has 15 residues. In DNA form, the CDR3 reads TGTGCCAGCAGCTTAGCCCCCGGCGGCGACTACGAGCAGTACTTC. As protein: CASSLAPGGDYEQYF.

V usage is TRBV18 and J usage is TRBJ1-1; 8 bases align to TRBD1. The V gene end was trimmed by 5 bases and the J gene end by 4 bases; junction bases not matched to a gene: 6. The CDR3 consists of 14 residues. The germline gives CDR1 KGHSH, CDR2 LQKENI. The CDR3 bases are TGTGCCAGCTCATTTTCCGGGACAGGCACTGAAGCTTTCTTT. Its translation: CASSFSGTGTEAFF.

In nucleotides, the CDR3 is TGTGCCAGCAGCCAGGGTAGCGGGAGGGGGAATGAGCAGTTCTTC. This sequence encodes CASSQGSGRGNEQFF. The chain carries TRBV4-2 and TRBJ2-1; 11 nucleotides align to TRBD2. With 3 bases clipped from V and 7 bases from J, the junction kept 5 bases outside the gene matches. Germline V lookup: CDR1 LGHNA, CDR2 YNFKEQ. The CDR3 covers 15 residues.

The rearrangement links TRBV7-2 to TRBJ2-1; D unresolved. V lost 0 bases and J 4 bases, leaving 10 bases between the germline ends. The CDR3 length is 15 residues. Germline loops: CDR1 SGHTA, CDR2 FQGNSA. CDR3: CASSLAVTKYNEQFF. The CDR3 coding sequence is TGTGCCAGCAGCTTAGCGGTGACAAAATACAATGAGCAGTTCTTC.

This clone was recorded a few times. This sequence joins TRBV11-2 and TRBJ2-1, with 7 bases fitting TRBD2. The CDR3 spans 15 residues. Trimming removed 6 bases from V and 3 bases from J; junction bases left unmatched: 8. CDR1 is SGHAT and CDR2 is FQNNGV in the germline V gene. CDR3 in amino acids: CASSQPRGVYNEQFF. The DNA of the CDR3 is TGTGCCAGCAGTCAACCCCGGGGGGTCTACAATGAGCAGTTCTTC.

This clone has only a few counts. The V call is TRBV12-3 or TRBV12-4, the J call TRBJ1-4; D gene ambiguous. Trimming took 3 bases from V and 13 from J, leaving 15 bases between them. The CDR3 is 13 amino acids. The CDR3 loop is CASSFRDTGGLFF. The CDR3 DNA reads as TGTGCCAGCAGTTTCCGAGACACCGGAGGACTGTTTTTT.

The chain joins TRBV9 to TRBJ2-3; 10 bases match TRBD1. Trimming removed 0 bases from V and 2 bases from J; junction bases left unmatched: 3. CDR1 SGDLS and CDR2 YYNGEE come from the germline V gene. The CDR3 totals 16 residues. CDR3 coding DNA: TGTGCCAGCAGCGTAGCGGGGACAGGGGTCACAGATACGCAGTATTTT. Translating gives CASSVAGTGVTDTQYF.

The genes are TRBV5-1 and TRBJ2-7, with D maybe TRBD2 (7 bases). The CDR3 has 14 amino acids. Germline V gene lookup returns CDR1 SGHRS and CDR2 YFSETQ. Trimming cost V 4 bases and J 5 bases, with 16 bases left between them. For the CDR3, the DNA is TGCGCCAGCAGCCCCTGGGAGGGGGAGGACGAGCAGTACTTC. Protein: CASSPWEGEDEQYF.

V and J are TRBV5-1 and TRBJ2-7, with D perhaps matching TRBD2 (6 bases). V was clipped by 4 bases and J by 4 bases, with 15 bases between them. The CDR3 is 14 residues long. CDR1 is SGHRS, CDR2 YFSETQ, per germline. The CDR3 is CASSPGVVMYEQYF. The CDR3 DNA reads TGCGCCAGCAGCCCGGGGGTCGTGATGTACGAGCAGTACTTC.

The count of this clone is one. The CDR3 is CASARISTDTQYF. For the CDR3, the DNA is TGTGCCAGCGCGAGGATCAGTACAGATACGCAGTATTTT. The rearrangement links TRBV5-4 to TRBJ2-3; D ambiguous. V was shortened by 7 bases and J by 3 bases, with 12 bases between the two germline ends. Germline-derived CDR1 and CDR2 are SGHNT and YYREEE (reference sequence). The CDR3 loop spans 13 amino acids.

This clone was found a few times. The V and J genes are TRBV11-2 and TRBJ2-3; TRBD2 matches at 14 bases. Germline V gene lookup returns CDR1 SGHAT and CDR2 FQNNGV. The CDR3 length is 16 residues. J lost 7 bases, V lost 1 base, and 4 bases had no gene match. The CDR3 nucleotides read TGTGCCAGCAGCTTAGCCGGGACTAGCGGGAGACATACGCAGTATTTT. Its protein product is CASSLAGTSGRHTQYF.

In its sample, this clone was seen once. This chain connects TRBV11-2 to TRBJ1-2; D gene unclear. Trimming took off 5 bases at V and 1 base at J, with 8 bases between the two ends. Germline loops: CDR1 SGHAT, CDR2 FQNNGV. The CDR3 is 13 amino acids. The CDR3 bases are TGTGCCAGCAGCCCCGGTATTAACTATGGCTACACCTTC. Translating gives CASSPGINYGYTF.

The gene calls are TRBV5-3 and TRBJ1-4, with 7 bases matching TRBD1. TRBV5-3 is marked as an open reading frame, function uncertain. This CDR3 spans 15 amino acids. Germline trimming cut 4 bases from V and 1 base from J; bases unmatched to any gene: 4. This CDR3 reads CARSVPGGTNEKLFF. The CDR3 nucleotides are TGTGCCAGAAGCGTACCAGGGGGAACTAATGAAAAACTGTTTTTT.

The V gene is TRBV18, the J gene TRBJ2-7; 9 bases line up with TRBD1. Trimming at V came to 0 bases and at J to 6 bases, leaving 6 bases not matched to a gene. CDR1 is KGHSH, CDR2 LQKENI, per germline. The length of the CDR3 is 15 residues. The CDR3 region is CASSPPGQGVVEQYF. CDR3 sequence (DNA): TGTGCCAGCTCACCACCGGGACAGGGAGTCGTCGAGCAGTACTTC. Full variable domain (missing parts from reference TRBV18 and TRBJ2-7): NAGVMQNPRHLVRRRGQEARLRCSPMKGHSHVYWYRQLPEEGLKFMVYLQKENIIDESGMPKERFSAEFPKEGPSILRIQQVVRGDSAAYFCASSPPGQGVVEQYFGPGTRLTVT.